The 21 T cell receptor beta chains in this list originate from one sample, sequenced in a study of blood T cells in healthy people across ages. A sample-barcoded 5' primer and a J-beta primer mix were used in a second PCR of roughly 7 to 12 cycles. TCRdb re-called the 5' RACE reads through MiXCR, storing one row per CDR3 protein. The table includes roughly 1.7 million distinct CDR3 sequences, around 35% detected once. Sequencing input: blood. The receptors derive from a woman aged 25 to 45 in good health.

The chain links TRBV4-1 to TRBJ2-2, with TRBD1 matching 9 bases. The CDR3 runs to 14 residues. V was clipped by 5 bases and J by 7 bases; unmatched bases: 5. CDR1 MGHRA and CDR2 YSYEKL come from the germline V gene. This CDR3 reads CASSKGQGIGELFF. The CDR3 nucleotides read TGCGCCAGCAGCAAGGGACAGGGCATCGGGGAGCTGTTTTTT.

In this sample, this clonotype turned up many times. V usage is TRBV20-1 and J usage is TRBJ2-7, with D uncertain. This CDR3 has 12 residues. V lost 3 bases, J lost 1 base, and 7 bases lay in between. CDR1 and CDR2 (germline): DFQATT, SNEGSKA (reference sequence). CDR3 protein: CSASGQSYEQYF. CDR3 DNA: TGCAGTGCTAGCGGGCAGTCCTACGAGCAGTACTTC.

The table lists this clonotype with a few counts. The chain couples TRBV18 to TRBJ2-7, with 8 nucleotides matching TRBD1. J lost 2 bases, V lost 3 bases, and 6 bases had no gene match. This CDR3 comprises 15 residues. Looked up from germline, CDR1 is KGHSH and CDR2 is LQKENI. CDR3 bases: TGTGCCAGCTCACCGACAGGGGCGTTGACCTACGAGCAGTACTTC. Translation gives CASSPTGALTYEQYF.

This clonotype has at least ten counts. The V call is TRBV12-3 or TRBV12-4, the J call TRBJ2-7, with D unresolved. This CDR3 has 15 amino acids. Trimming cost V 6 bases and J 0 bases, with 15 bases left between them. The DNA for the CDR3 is TGTGCCAGCAGAGATGACACACTATCCTCCTACGAGCAGTACTTC. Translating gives CASRDDTLSSYEQYF.

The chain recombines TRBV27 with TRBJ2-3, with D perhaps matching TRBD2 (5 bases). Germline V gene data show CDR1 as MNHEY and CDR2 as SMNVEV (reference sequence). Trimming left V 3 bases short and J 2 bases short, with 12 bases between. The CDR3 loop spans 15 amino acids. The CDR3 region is CASSFTREYTDTQYF. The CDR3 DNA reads TGTGCCAGCAGTTTCACCCGGGAATACACAGATACGCAGTATTTT.

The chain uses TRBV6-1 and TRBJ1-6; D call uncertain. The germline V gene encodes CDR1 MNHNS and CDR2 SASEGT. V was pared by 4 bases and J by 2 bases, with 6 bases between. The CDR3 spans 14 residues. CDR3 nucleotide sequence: TGTGCCAGCAGTGCCGACCCCTATAATTCACCCCTCCACTTT. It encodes CASSADPYNSPLHF.

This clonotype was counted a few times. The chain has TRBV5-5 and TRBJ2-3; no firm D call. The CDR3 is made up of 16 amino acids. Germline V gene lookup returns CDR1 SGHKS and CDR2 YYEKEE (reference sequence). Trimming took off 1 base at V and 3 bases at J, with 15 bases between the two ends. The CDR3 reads CASSLFGEIGTDTQYF. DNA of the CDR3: TGTGCCAGCAGCTTGTTCGGCGAGATAGGGACAGATACGCAGTATTTT.

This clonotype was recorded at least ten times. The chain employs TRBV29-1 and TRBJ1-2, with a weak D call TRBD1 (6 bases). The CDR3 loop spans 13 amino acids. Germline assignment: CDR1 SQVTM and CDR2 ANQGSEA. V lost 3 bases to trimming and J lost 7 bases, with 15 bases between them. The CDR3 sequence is CSVEALDRTGYTF. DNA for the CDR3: TGCAGCGTTGAGGCGTTGGACAGAACTGGCTACACCTTC.

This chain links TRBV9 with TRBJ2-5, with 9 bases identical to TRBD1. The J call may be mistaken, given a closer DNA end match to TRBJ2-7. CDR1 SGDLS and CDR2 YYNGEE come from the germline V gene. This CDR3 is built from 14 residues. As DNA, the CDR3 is TGTGCCAGCAGCGCGGGACAGGGCCTTAGCGAGCAGTACTTC. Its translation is CASSAGQGLSEQYF.

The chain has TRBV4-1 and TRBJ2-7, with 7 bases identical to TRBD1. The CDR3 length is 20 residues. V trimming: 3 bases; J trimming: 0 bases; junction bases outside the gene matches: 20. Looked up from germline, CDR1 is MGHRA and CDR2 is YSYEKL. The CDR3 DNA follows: TGCGCCAGCAGCCACTACCTAGGGGGCATATCTCCAATTTCCTCCTACGAGCAGTACTTC. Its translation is CASSHYLGGISPISSYEQYF.

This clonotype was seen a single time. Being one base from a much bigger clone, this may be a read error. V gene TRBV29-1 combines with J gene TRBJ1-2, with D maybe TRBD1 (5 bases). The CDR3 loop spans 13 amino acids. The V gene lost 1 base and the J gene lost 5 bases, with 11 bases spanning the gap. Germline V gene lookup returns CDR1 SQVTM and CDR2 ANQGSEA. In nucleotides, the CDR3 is TGCAGCGTTGAAGCGGGCAGGGAGTATGGCTACACCTTC. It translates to CSVEAGREYGYTF.

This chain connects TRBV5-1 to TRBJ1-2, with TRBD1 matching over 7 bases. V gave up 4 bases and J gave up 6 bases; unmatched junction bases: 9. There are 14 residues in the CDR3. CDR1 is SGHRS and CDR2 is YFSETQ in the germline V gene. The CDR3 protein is CASSSDRVCDGYTF. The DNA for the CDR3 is TGCGCCAGCAGCAGCGACAGGGTCTGCGATGGCTACACCTTC.

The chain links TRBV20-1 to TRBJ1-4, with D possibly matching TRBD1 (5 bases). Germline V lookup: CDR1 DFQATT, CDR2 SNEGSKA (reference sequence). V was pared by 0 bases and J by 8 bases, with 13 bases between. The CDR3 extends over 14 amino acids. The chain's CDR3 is CSARDRGGREKLFF. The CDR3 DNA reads TGCAGTGCTAGAGATAGGGGTGGCCGAGAAAAACTGTTTTTT.

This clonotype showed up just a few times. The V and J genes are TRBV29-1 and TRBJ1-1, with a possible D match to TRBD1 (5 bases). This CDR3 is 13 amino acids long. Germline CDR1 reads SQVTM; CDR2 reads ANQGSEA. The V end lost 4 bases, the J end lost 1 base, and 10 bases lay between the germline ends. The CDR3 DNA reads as TGCAGCGTTGCCAGACAGAGGAACACTGAAGCTTTCTTT. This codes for CSVARQRNTEAFF.

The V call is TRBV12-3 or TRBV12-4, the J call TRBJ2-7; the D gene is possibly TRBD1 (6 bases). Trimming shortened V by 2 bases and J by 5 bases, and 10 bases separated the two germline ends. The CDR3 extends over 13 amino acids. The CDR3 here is CASSLTGPNEQYF. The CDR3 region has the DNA TGTGCCAGCAGTTTAACAGGGCCCAACGAGCAGTACTTC.

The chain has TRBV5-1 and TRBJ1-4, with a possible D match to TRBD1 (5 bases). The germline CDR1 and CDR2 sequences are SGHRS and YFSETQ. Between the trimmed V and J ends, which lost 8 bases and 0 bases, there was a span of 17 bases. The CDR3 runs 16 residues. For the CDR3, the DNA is TGCGCCAGTAAACCTCAGGGAGCTGCAACTAATGAAAAACTGTTTTTT. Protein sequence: CASKPQGAATNEKLFF.

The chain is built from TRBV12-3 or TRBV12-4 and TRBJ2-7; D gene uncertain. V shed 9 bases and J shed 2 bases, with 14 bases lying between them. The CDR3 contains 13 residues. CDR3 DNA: TGTGCCAGTAGGCCTGCTGGAGCCTACGAGCAGTACTTC. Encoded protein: CASRPAGAYEQYF.

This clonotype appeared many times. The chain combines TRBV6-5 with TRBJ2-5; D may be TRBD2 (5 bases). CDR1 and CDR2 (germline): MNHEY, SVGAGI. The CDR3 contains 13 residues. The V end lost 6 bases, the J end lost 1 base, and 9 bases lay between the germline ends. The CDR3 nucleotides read TGTGCCAGCAGCCCGGACTTCCAAGAGACCCAGTACTTC. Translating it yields CASSPDFQETQYF.

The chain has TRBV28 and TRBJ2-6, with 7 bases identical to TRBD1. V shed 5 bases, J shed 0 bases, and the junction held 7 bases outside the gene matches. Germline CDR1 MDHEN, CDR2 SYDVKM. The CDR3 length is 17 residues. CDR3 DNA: TGTGCCAGCAGTGCGGACAGGTCCTTCTCTGGGGCCAACGTCCTGACTTTC. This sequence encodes CASSADRSFSGANVLTF.

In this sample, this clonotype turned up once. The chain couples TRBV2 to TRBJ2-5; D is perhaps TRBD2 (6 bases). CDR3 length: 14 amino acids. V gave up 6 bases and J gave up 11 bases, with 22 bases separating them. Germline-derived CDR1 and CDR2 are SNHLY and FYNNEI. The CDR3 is CASRGLGAYNEQYF. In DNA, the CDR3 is TGTGCCAGCAGGGGACTGGGAGCCTACAATGAGCAGTACTTC.

The CDR3 DNA reads as TGTGCCAGCAGTTTAGGACAGGCTAGAACTGAAGCTTTCTTT. This gives the protein CASSLGQARTEAFF. The chain employs TRBV6-5 and TRBJ1-1; 7 nucleotides align to TRBD1. J gave up 5 bases and V 4 bases, and 7 bases lay outside the gene matches. The CDR3 length is 14 residues. Germline values: CDR1 MNHEY, CDR2 SVGAGI.